A selection of T cell receptor beta chains follows, all from one sample in a study of cytomegalovirus exposure and HLA in healthy donors. Here immunoSEQ multiplex PCR was the method, and the copy in TCRdb shows in-frame clones only, minus some. The sample consists of 150,000 to 200,000 clones, about three quarters of them appearing once. The sample comprised PBMCs. The receptors come from a man between 18 and 35 years old in good health and CMV-seropositive. Both conserved end residues are part of each CDR3. The D gene is left open where the match is weak. Clone size is stated in some rows and not others, as once, few, many or a class when expanded.

J | D | V | size | DNA | CDR3
TRBJ1-2 | NA | TRBV19 | NA | TGTGCCAGTACCCTAGACAACTATGGCTACACCTTC | CASTLDNYGYTF
TRBJ2-3 | NA | TRBV6-1 | NA | TGTGCCAGCAGTGAAGACCAGGGCCCAGATACGCAGTATTTT | CASSEDQGPDTQYF
TRBJ2-5 | NA | TRBV4-2 | NA | TGTGCCAGCAGCCCCCTAGCAGGGGTGGGGCAAGAGACCCAGTACTTC | CASSPLAGVGQETQYF
TRBJ1-6 | NA | TRBV6-1 | once | TGTGCCAGCAGTGCCCCCCTTGGAGTGAGTTCACCCCTCCACTTT | CASSAPLGVSSPLHF
TRBJ2-5 | NA | TRBV5-1 | NA | TGCGCCAGCAGAGGAGGGAGTCGGAAGACCCAGTACTTC | CASRGGSRKTQYF
TRBJ2-5 | TRBD1 | TRBV12-5 | NA | TGTGCTAGTGGTTTGGTGGGACAGGGGGCCCCAGAGACCCAGTACTTC | CASGLVGQGAPETQYF
TRBJ1-4 | TRBD1 | TRBV28 | few | TGTGCCAGCAGTTTGACAGGGGAAGTGGTAAAACTGTTTTTT | CASSLTGEVVKLFF
TRBJ1-5 | TRBD1 | TRBV19 | NA | TGTGCCAGTAGTAGTACAGGGGGCGCCGCTTATCAGCCCCAGCATTTT | CASSSTGGAAYQPQHF
TRBJ1-2 | NA | TRBV19 | few | TGTGCCACCCAGACTGTCCGGGGGTCAGGAGTGAACTATGGCTACACCTTC | CATQTVRGSGVNYGYTF
TRBJ2-1 | NA | TRBV15 | NA | TGTGCCACCAGCAGAGATGTTTTTAGCCTAGTCCACAATGAGCAGTTCTTC | CATSRDVFSLVHNEQFF
TRBJ2-2 | TRBD1 | TRBV13 | NA | TGTGCCAGCAGCTTCAACGGACAGGGAATGAACACCGGGGAGCTGTTTTTT | CASSFNGQGMNTGELFF
TRBJ2-3 | TRBD1 | TRBV7-2 | NA | TGTGCCAGCAGTCCTACAGGGGCTAGCACAGATACGCAGTATTTT | CASSPTGASTDTQYF
TRBJ1-1 | TRBD1 | TRBV9 | NA | TGTGCCAGCAGCGCGTCGGACAGGGTGAACACTGAAGCTTTCTTT | CASSASDRVNTEAFF
TRBJ2-5 | TRBD2 | TRBV5-1 | NA | TGCGCCAGCAGCTTGGCGGGGGGAGAGACCCAGTACTTC | CASSLAGGETQYF
TRBJ2-4 | NA | TRBV2 | NA | TGTGCCAGCAGTGATGTCCCCCGGGGGAACATTCAGTACTTC | CASSDVPRGNIQYF
TRBJ1-5 | NA | TRBV7-9 | NA | TGTGCCAGCAGCTTAGGAGAGCATCAGCCCCAGCATTTT | CASSLGEHQPQHF
TRBJ1-3 | NA | TRBV6-1 | few | TGTGCCAGCGGCACCGGGACATCAGGAAACACCATATATTTT | CASGTGTSGNTIYF
TRBJ2-1 | TRBD1 | TRBV27 | once | TGTGCCAGCAGTTTTGCCTTCGGGACAGGGGACTACAATGAGCAGTTCTTC | CASSFAFGTGDYNEQFF
TRBJ1-1 | NA | TRBV28 | NA | TGTGCCAGCACTGAGGGGGGGACTGAAGCTTTCTTT | CASTEGGTEAFF
TRBJ2-3 | NA | TRBV11-2 | NA | TGTGCCAGCAGCTTAGAGGCCCGGGAGTCAGATACGCAGTATTTT | CASSLEARESDTQYF
TRBJ1-1 | NA | TRBV5-1 | NA | TGCGCCAGCAGCCGGGACCCCGGAGGGCCTCACACTGAAGCTTTCTTT | CASSRDPGGPHTEAFF
TRBJ1-2 | NA | TRBV6-1 | NA | TGTGCCAGCAGTGAAGACTTTAACTATGGCTACACCTTC | CASSEDFNYGYTF
TRBJ2-3 | TRBD2 | TRBV10-3 | NA | TGTGCCATCAAAGGAGGGACTAGCGACACAGATACGCAGTATTTT | CAIKGGTSDTDTQYF
TRBJ1-1 | NA | TRBV5-1 | NA | TGCGCCAGCAGCTTGGGAGGAGCATTGCTTTCGAACACTGAAGCTTTCTTT | CASSLGGALLSNTEAFF
TRBJ2-3 | NA | TRBV5-1 | once | TGCGCCAGCAGCTTGGTTTCCAGATCAGATACGCAGTATTTT | CASSLVSRSDTQYF
TRBJ1-1 | TRBD1 | TRBV5-1 | NA | TGCGCCAGCAGCTTGGAGGGCAGGGGGTACACTGAAGCTTTCTTT | CASSLEGRGYTEAFF
TRBJ2-2 | TRBD1 | TRBV11-3 | NA | TGTGCCAGCAGCCCGAGACAGGGGGATGGAACCGGGGAGCTGTTTTTT | CASSPRQGDGTGELFF